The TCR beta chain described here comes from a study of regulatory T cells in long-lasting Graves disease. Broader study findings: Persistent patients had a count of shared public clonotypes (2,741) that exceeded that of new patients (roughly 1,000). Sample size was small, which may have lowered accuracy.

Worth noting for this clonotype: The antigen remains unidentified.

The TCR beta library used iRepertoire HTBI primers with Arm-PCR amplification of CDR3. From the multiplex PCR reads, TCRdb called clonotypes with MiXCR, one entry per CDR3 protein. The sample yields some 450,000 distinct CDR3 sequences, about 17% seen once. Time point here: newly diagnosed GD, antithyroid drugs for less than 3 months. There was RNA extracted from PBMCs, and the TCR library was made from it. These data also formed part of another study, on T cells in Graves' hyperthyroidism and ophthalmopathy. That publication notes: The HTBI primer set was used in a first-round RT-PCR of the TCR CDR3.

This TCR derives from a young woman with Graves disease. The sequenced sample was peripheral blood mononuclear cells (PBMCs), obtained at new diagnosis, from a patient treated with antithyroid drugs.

The CDR3 DNA follows: TGCAGCGACCTGGGTGGGGGCAGGGAAGTCTACTATGGCTACACCTTC. This gives the protein CSDLGGGREVYYGYTF. V and J are TRBV29-1 and TRBJ1-2, with D perhaps matching TRBD1 (6 bases). The germline gives CDR1 SQVTM, CDR2 ANQGSEA. The ends were cut back, 7 bases at V and 3 bases at J, with 24 bases in the middle. This CDR3 spans 16 amino acids.